Detailed here is one T cell receptor beta chain. Its antigen is not identified. This entry is derived from a study of cytomegalovirus exposure and HLA in healthy donors. Vbeta (60) and Jbeta (13) primers were used in the PCR. Sequencing used immunoSEQ multiplex PCR; TCRdb keeps in-frame clones, though not all of them. The table has 150,000 or so clones, about 82% seen once; the top ten hold 1%. Study observations and caveats: Across all donors, roughly uniform sequencing depth was an assumption of the presence/absence analyses.

Germline-derived CDR1 and CDR2 are SQVTM and ANQGSEA. The CDR3 sequence is 14 residues long. V was pared by 5 bases and J by 4 bases, with 3 bases of the junction left unmatched. Material for sequencing was PBMCs. This sequence originates from a woman aged 50 to 60 in good health and CMV-seropositive. This chain uses TRBV29-1 with TRBJ1-6; 9 nucleotides match TRBD1. The CDR3 region is CSVTTGGYNSPLHF. Here the CDR3 DNA reads TGCAGCGTTACGACAGGGGGTTATAATTCACCCCTCCACTTT.